This TCR beta chain was profiled in a study of lymphopenia after photon versus proton radiotherapy. Produced via immunoSEQ multiplex PCR; TCRdb's table is partial and in-frame only. The table includes 6,500 or so clones, approximately 89% detected once. In the case of this clone: The antigen remains undetermined.

Trimming cost V 2 bases and J 1 base, with 10 bases left between them. CDR3 length: 15 residues. Germline V CDR1 and CDR2: SGHRS, YFSETQ. Study-wide results and limits: Photon-treated patients lost naive T cells and TCR diversity; proton-treated stayed stable.

The receptor comes from a man aged 55-75 years with cholangiocarcinoma. The sequencing used peripheral blood, collected from a patient treated with photon-based radiotherapy. The gene calls are TRBV5-1 and TRBJ1-5, with D possibly being TRBD1 (6 bases). The CDR3 protein is CASSFSGASNQPQHF. The CDR3 coding sequence is TGCGCCAGCAGCTTTTCAGGGGCCAGCAATCAGCCCCAGCATTTT. The variable domain in full, completed from reference TRBV5-1 and TRBJ1-5, reads KAGVTQTPRYLIKTRGQQVTLSCSPISGHRSVSWYQQTPGQGLQFLFEYFSETQRNKGNFPGRFSGRQFSNSRSEMNVSTLELGDSALYLCASSFSGASNQPQHFGDGTRLSIL.